Listed below are T cell receptor beta chains from one sample, sequenced in a study of CD8+ T cells in alopecia areata. The method was immunoSEQ multiplex PCR; TCRdb's version includes in-frame clones alone and lacks a portion of them. The sample yields fewer than 150,000 clones, approximately 52% seen once. The sequenced sample was CD8+ T cells sorted from blood, obtained at week 4, from a patient treated with tofacitinib. Source of these receptors: a human donor with alopecia areata. Both conserved end residues are part of each CDR3. D genes are given only for firm matches. Only some rows state a clone size, as once, few, many or a class for expanded clones.

CDR3 protein: CASTIDREDKETQYF
CDR3 DNA: TGTGCCAGCACCATAGACAGGGAGGATAAAGAGACCCAGTACTTC
clone size: NA
V gene: TRBV28
CDR3 length: 15
J gene: TRBJ2-5
D gene: NA

CDR3 protein: CASSVVSTSGPPQFF
CDR3 DNA: TGTGCCAGCAGCGTAGTTAGCACTAGCGGTCCCCCCCAGTTCTTC
clone size: few
V gene: TRBV9
CDR3 length: 15
J gene: TRBJ2-1
D gene: TRBD2

CDR3 protein: CASSLATQDFGDTEAFF
CDR3 DNA: TGTGCCAGCAGCCTTGCCACACAGGACTTCGGCGACACTGAAGCTTTCTTT
clone size: once
V gene: TRBV11-2
CDR3 length: 17
J gene: TRBJ1-1
D gene: NA

CDR3 protein: CASSSRDNTEAFF
CDR3 DNA: TGTGCCAGCAGCTCAAGGGATAACACTGAAGCTTTCTTT
clone size: NA
V gene: TRBV27
CDR3 length: 13
J gene: TRBJ1-1
D gene: NA

CDR3 protein: CATQEGNYGYTF
CDR3 DNA: TGTGCCACCCAGGAGGGGAACTATGGCTACACCTTC
clone size: NA
V gene: TRBV6-6
CDR3 length: 12
J gene: TRBJ1-2
D gene: NA

CDR3 protein: CAWSTGGRTDTQYF
CDR3 DNA: TGTGCCTGGAGTACCGGTGGGCGCACAGATACGCAGTATTTT
clone size: few
V gene: TRBV30
CDR3 length: 14
J gene: TRBJ2-3
D gene: NA

CDR3 protein: CSVEDGPAQELFF
CDR3 DNA: TGCAGCGTTGAAGATGGTCCGGCCCAGGAGCTGTTTTTT
clone size: NA
V gene: TRBV29-1
CDR3 length: 13
J gene: TRBJ2-2
D gene: NA

CDR3 protein: CASTPASGVLYEQYF
CDR3 DNA: TGTGCCAGCACCCCGGCTAGCGGGGTACTATACGAGCAGTACTTC
clone size: NA
V gene: TRBV2
CDR3 length: 15
J gene: TRBJ2-7
D gene: TRBD2

CDR3 protein: CSVDGQLVDTQYF
CDR3 DNA: TGCAGCGTCGACGGACAGCTGGTAGATACGCAGTATTTT
clone size: few
V gene: TRBV29-1
CDR3 length: 13
J gene: TRBJ2-3
D gene: NA

CDR3 protein: CASSPRGLGTQETQYF
CDR3 DNA: TGTGCCAGCAGCCCCCGCGGGTTAGGCACCCAAGAGACCCAGTACTTC
clone size: NA
V gene: TRBV7-9
CDR3 length: 16
J gene: TRBJ2-5
D gene: NA